This TCR beta chain came from a study of blood T cell repertoires in COVID-19. Study information: Sites across the United States, Italy and Spain contributed samples from acute and convalescent COVID-19. Sources were T cells, B-cell-depleted T cells, or PBMCs; the material itself was cDNA or gDNA.

CDR1 and CDR2 from the germline V gene are MNHEY and SVGAGI. This CDR3 is built from 15 residues. Trimming pared 7 bases from V and 3 bases from J, leaving 19 bases between. Original analysis: Cell counts per sample came from amplifying reference gene primers. This table comes from immunoSEQ multiplex PCR, and its TCRdb copy is limited to in-frame clones, with some not included. That table furnishes V, J and clone size, whereas the DNA furnished D and trimming. This sample has about 190,000 clones; approximately 90% occur once, and the top ten carry 0.45% to 0.65%. The receptor was derived from a man aged 45-65 years with acute or convalescent COVID-19. V and J are TRBV6-5 and TRBJ2-7, with D possibly being TRBD2 (5 bases). The source material was peripheral blood. This CDR3 is CASINPERGLYEQYV. The DNA of the CDR3 is TGTGCCAGCATTAACCCCGAGAGAGGACTCTACGAGCAGTACGTC.